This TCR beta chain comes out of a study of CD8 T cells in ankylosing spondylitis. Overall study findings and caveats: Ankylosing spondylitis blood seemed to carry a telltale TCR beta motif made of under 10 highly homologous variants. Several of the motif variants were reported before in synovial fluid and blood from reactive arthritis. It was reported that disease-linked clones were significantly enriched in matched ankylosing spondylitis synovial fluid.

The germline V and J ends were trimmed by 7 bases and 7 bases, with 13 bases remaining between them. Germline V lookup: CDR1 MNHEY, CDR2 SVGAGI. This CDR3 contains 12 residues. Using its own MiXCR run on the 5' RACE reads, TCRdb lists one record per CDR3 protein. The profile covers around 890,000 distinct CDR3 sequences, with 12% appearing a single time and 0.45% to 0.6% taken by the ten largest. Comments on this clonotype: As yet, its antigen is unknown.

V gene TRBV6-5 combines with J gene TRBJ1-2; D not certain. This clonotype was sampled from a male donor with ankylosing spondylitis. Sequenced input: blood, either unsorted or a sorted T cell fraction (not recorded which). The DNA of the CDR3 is TGTGCCAGCACCTTTGCGGGATCTGGCTACACCTTC. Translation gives CASTFAGSGYTF.